The count of the clone carrying this TCR beta chain is one. Source study methods: Estimation of nucleated cell counts relied on the amplification of reference gene primers. Profiling relied on immunoSEQ multiplex PCR, and the TCRdb table lists in-frame clones only, not all of them. The V and J calls and clone size come from that table; D and trimming were worked out from the DNA. The table includes 55,000 to 70,000 clones, more than 70% detected once. This sample is part of a study of blood T cell repertoires in COVID-19. Overall study context: Donors in the United States, Italy and Spain gave samples during acute or convalescent COVID-19. From T cells, B-cell-depleted T cells, or PBMCs came the material, which was cDNA or gDNA.

Sequenced: peripheral blood. The source is a woman in her fifties or sixties with active or convalescent COVID-19.

The CDR3 loop reads CASSIVGGETQYF. DNA for the CDR3: TGTGCCAGTAGTATAGTGGGGGGAGAGACCCAGTACTTC. The chain carries TRBV19 and TRBJ2-5; TRBD2 is a possible D gene (6 bases). Looked up from germline, CDR1 is LNHDA and CDR2 is SQIVND (reference sequence). The CDR3 is 13 amino acids. With 1 base removed from V and 4 bases from J, the gap between germline ends came to 7 bases.